The 20 T cell receptor beta chains reported below all come from one sample, sequenced in a study of human CD8 memory T cell subsets. The authors made TCR beta libraries using UMI-labeled 5' RACE. After re-calling the 5' RACE reads, TCRdb lists one entry per CDR3 protein, DNA absent. The listing contains 4,500 to 6,000 distinct CDR3 sequences. Sample: CD8+ T cells from PBMCs. These receptors all stem from a human donor in good health.

J is TRBJ2-2 and V is TRBV6-5; the D gene TCRdb calls, TRBD2, cannot be checked with no DNA. This CDR3 contains 16 residues. Germline CDR1 and CDR2: MNHEY and SVGAGI. The CDR3 is CASSRGLAVNTGELFF.

The rearrangement joins TRBV7-9 to TRBJ2-1; without DNA, the TCRdb call of TRBD2 cannot be checked. This CDR3 has 15 residues. Looked up from germline, CDR1 is SEHNR and CDR2 is FQNEAQ (reference sequence). This CDR3 reads CASSFGAAPYNEQFF.

This chain uses TRBV25-1 with TRBJ2-3; TCRdb lists TRBD2, though no DNA is available to test this call. This CDR3 region has 17 residues. Germline-derived CDR1 and CDR2 are MGHDK and SYGVNS. The CDR3 is CASSELYSGRSTDTQYF. Drawing the rest from reference TRBV25-1 and TRBJ2-3, the complete variable domain is EADIYQTPRYLVIGTGKKITLECSQTMGHDKMYWYQQDPGMELHLIHYSYGVNSTEKGDLSSESTVSRIRTEHFPLTLESARPSHTSQYLCASSELYSGRSTDTQYFGPGTRLTVL.

The V gene is TRBV27, the J gene TRBJ1-5. Looked up from germline, CDR1 is MNHEY and CDR2 is SMNVEV (reference sequence). The CDR3 covers 14 residues. The CDR3 spells CASSLSGTYQPQHF.

By frequency, this clonotype is medium-sized. V is TRBV12-5 and J is TRBJ2-3; TCRdb selects TRBD2, and the lack of DNA leaves this call unchecked. This CDR3 has 14 amino acids. Germline-derived CDR1 and CDR2 are LGHNT and FRNRAP. The CDR3 is CATNLASGTDTQYF.

The chain joins TRBV7-9 to TRBJ1-6; TCRdb designates TRBD1, a call that cannot be tested without DNA. The germline CDR1 and CDR2 sequences are SEHNR and FQNEAQ (reference sequence). The CDR3 has 12 amino acids. CDR3 sequence: CASNAGGSPLHF.

This clonotype is labeled medium-sized based on frequency. The CDR3 protein is CATRGIVDEQFF. The rearrangement links TRBV15 to TRBJ2-1. This CDR3 comprises 12 residues. Germline CDR1 and CDR2: LNHNV and YYDKDF (reference sequence).

CDR3 protein: CSVLQGTGELFF. The chain joins TRBV20-1 to TRBJ2-2; TCRdb picks TRBD1, but there is no DNA to check that call. This CDR3 is 12 amino acids long. Germline values: CDR1 DFQATT, CDR2 SNEGSKA (reference sequence).

V and J are TRBV2 and TRBJ2-2; TCRdb picks TRBD1, but there is no DNA to check that call. The CDR3 contains 17 residues. CDR1 is SNHLY, CDR2 FYNNEI, per germline. The CDR3: CASTRYRDRGDTGELFF.

The CDR3 reads CASRPRTVEEQFF. The V call is TRBV5-4, the J call TRBJ2-1. This CDR3 is built from 13 residues. CDR1 and CDR2 from the germline V gene are SGHNT and YYREEE (reference sequence).

This clonotype shows up as large by frequency. The chain has TRBV4-3 and TRBJ1-5. Germline CDR1 LGHNA, CDR2 YSLEER. The CDR3 contains 15 residues. The CDR3 loop reads CASSQDKFSNQPQHF.

The rearrangement joins TRBV2 to TRBJ1-2; the D call of TRBD1 rests on TCRdb alone, since no DNA is present to check it. In germline, CDR1 is SNHLY, CDR2 FYNNEI. There are 13 residues in the CDR3. The CDR3 reads CASSEQGDYGYTF.

The chain employs TRBV6-1 and TRBJ2-7. CDR1 and CDR2 from the germline V gene are MNHNS and SASEGT. The CDR3 runs to 15 residues. CDR3 region: CASSEWVGTSYEQYF.

In terms of frequency, this clonotype is medium-sized. The rearrangement links TRBV4-1 to TRBJ2-5; TCRdb returns TRBD2, unconfirmable since there is no DNA. The germline V gene has CDR1 MGHRA and CDR2 YSYEKL. The CDR3 sequence is 16 residues long. This CDR3 is CASSQDGLAGGETQYF.

The chain links TRBV7-9 to TRBJ2-3. This CDR3 has 14 amino acids. Germline assignment: CDR1 SEHNR and CDR2 FQNEAQ (reference sequence). The CDR3 loop is CASSHSGGTDTQYF.

V usage is TRBV5-4 and J usage is TRBJ1-2; TCRdb indicates TRBD1, and absent DNA this call remains unverified. The CDR3 extends over 14 amino acids. Germline V CDR1 and CDR2: SGHNT, YYREEE (reference sequence). The CDR3 sequence is CASSVDRGDYGYTF.

The chain employs TRBV9 and TRBJ2-7; the TRBD1 assignment by TCRdb is unverifiable without DNA. CDR1 is SGDLS and CDR2 is YYNGEE in the germline V gene. The CDR3 length is 14 residues. The CDR3 protein is CASSAGQALNEQYF.

V is TRBV12-3 or TRBV12-4 and J is TRBJ2-7; no DNA is available, so the TRBD1 call from TCRdb remains unchecked. The CDR3 covers 16 residues. The CDR3: CASSTVTGDSSDEQYF.

This chain joins TRBV27 and TRBJ2-1; as DNA is missing, the TRBD2 call by TCRdb cannot be tested. Germline assignment: CDR1 MNHEY and CDR2 SMNVEV (reference sequence). This CDR3 has 15 residues. CDR3 sequence reads: CATTSGGPHYNEQFF.

This chain uses TRBV6-5 with TRBJ1-1; the TCRdb call, TRBD1, lacks DNA for checking. Germline loops: CDR1 MNHEY, CDR2 SVGAGI. The CDR3 consists of 17 residues. CDR3 residues: CASSYSESPYRNTEAFF.